The 19 T cell receptor beta chains below were found in one sample sequenced in a study of spatial heterogeneity in lung cancer. Each CDR3 protein is one row after TCRdb ran MiXCR on the 5' RACE reads. The sample yields about 15,000 distinct CDR3 sequences, about 7% seen once. These receptors have no known antigen. Time point specified: sample taken at primary tumor resection. Study-wide points: One measure, the expanded intratumoral alpha and beta TCR count, tracked tumor mutation counts.

Sequenced material: lung tumor tissue, taken at surgery. These receptors originate from a male donor with early-stage non-small cell lung cancer.

This clonotype was counted many times. This chain uses TRBV6-5 with TRBJ2-2; TRBD1 matches 7 bases. V was pared by 11 bases and J by 0 bases, with 6 bases of the junction left unmatched. CDR3 length equals 14 residues. CDR1 and CDR2 (germline): MNHEY, SVGAGI. This CDR3 is CAAKQGSNTGELFF. In DNA form, the CDR3 reads TGTGCCGCCAAACAGGGGTCGAACACCGGGGAGCTGTTTTTT.

The chain carries TRBV6-1 and TRBJ2-1; D tentatively reads TRBD1 or TRBD2 (5 bases each). CDR1 and CDR2 (germline): MNHNS, SASEGT. The CDR3 sequence is 16 residues long. V was shortened by 6 bases and J by 2 bases, with 17 bases between the two germline ends. The DNA of the CDR3 is TGTGCCAGCAGGTATGGACGGGACGGTCCCTACAATGAGCAGTTCTTC. This sequence encodes CASRYGRDGPYNEQFF.

This clonotype was seen more than once but under ten times. V and J are TRBV5-6 and TRBJ1-6; no clear D. V was trimmed by 3 bases and J by 7 bases, leaving 8 bases between them. This CDR3 has 13 amino acids. The germline V gene encodes CDR1 SGHDT and CDR2 YYEEEE. CDR3 loop: CASSSQVNSPLHF. The DNA for the CDR3 is TGTGCCAGCAGCTCCCAGGTGAATTCACCCCTCCACTTT.

This clonotype was counted only a few times. The chain has TRBV29-1 and TRBJ2-4; no definite D call. V lost 4 bases, J lost 6 bases, and 7 bases lay in between. Germline V gives CDR1 SQVTM, CDR2 ANQGSEA. The CDR3 length is 11 residues. CDR3 loop: CSVGSSNIQYF. The CDR3 DNA follows: TGCAGCGTTGGGTCGTCAAACATTCAGTACTTC.

This clonotype appeared many times. This chain connects TRBV14 to TRBJ2-1; 9 positions agree with TRBD1. There are 15 residues in the CDR3. V lost 5 bases to trimming and J lost 3 bases; unmatched junction nucleotides: 5. The germline V gene has CDR1 SGHDN and CDR2 FVKESK. CDR3: CASSANRGRYNEQFF. The CDR3 bases are TGTGCCAGCAGCGCCAACAGGGGGCGCTACAATGAGCAGTTCTTC. The variable domain in full, with the rest retrieved from reference TRBV14 and TRBJ2-1, is EAGVTQFPSHSVIEKGQTVTLRCDPISGHDNLYWYRRVMGKEIKFLLHFVKESKQDESGMPNNRFLAERTGGTYSTLKVQPAELEDSGVYFCASSANRGRYNEQFFGPGTRLTVL.

This clonotype was seen repeatedly, ten times or more. The chain uses TRBV20-1 and TRBJ1-5, with D possibly TRBD1 on 6 matching bases. V was cut by 3 bases and J by 1 base, with 13 bases left in between. The CDR3 runs 15 residues. CDR1 and CDR2 (germline): DFQATT, SNEGSKA (reference sequence). The DNA for the CDR3 is TGCAGTGCTAGCGGTCAGGGGTCGAGCAATCAGCCCCAGCATTTT. As protein: CSASGQGSSNQPQHF.

This clonotype was recorded many times. V and J are TRBV27 and TRBJ2-1, with D possibly TRBD1 on 6 matching bases. The V end lost 1 base, the J end lost 1 base, and 32 bases lay between the germline ends. The CDR3 has 23 amino acids. Germline-derived CDR1 and CDR2 are MNHEY and SMNVEV (reference sequence). CDR3 DNA: TGTGCCAGCAGTTTATTGGTAGATATGGTGGGACAAGGGCTTAAGAGTTCCTACAATGAGCAGTTCTTC. Protein sequence: CASSLLVDMVGQGLKSSYNEQFF.

In its sample, this clonotype was seen many times. For the CDR3, the DNA is TGTGCCTGGAGTGGCAGAGGGGCCAACGTCCTGACTTTC. It is translated as CAWSGRGANVLTF. This chain uses TRBV30 with TRBJ2-6; D uncertain. Germline values: CDR1 GTSNPN, CDR2 SVGIG (reference sequence). The V end lost 1 base, the J end lost 4 bases, and 5 bases lay between the germline ends. CDR3 length equals 13 residues.

This clonotype was observed at least ten times. CDR3 sequence (DNA): TGTGCCAGCAGAGGACAGGGTGGGGCCAACGTCCTGACTTTC. Amino acid sequence: CASRGQGGANVLTF. The gene calls are TRBV6-5 and TRBJ2-6, with 8 bases matching TRBD1. Germline V gene lookup returns CDR1 MNHEY and CDR2 SVGAGI. This CDR3 has 14 amino acids. Trimming at V came to 6 bases and at J to 3 bases, leaving 1 base not matched to a gene.

Within the sample, this clonotype is medium-sized. CDR3 coding DNA: TGTGCCAGCAGTCGAACACCTTTCAGCAATCAGCCCCAGCATTTT. Residues: CASSRTPFSNQPQHF. The chain is built from TRBV5-5 and TRBJ1-5, with D unclear. V lost 5 bases and J lost 1, with 13 bases in between. The CDR3 length is 15 residues. The germline V gene has CDR1 SGHKS and CDR2 YYEKEE (reference sequence).

This clonotype has just a few counts. The rearrangement uses TRBV20-1 and TRBJ2-7, with 11 bases identical to TRBD2. CDR3 size: 14 residues. The germline V gene encodes CDR1 DFQATT and CDR2 SNEGSKA (reference sequence). After removal of 2 bases from V and 5 bases from J, the junction contained 5 bases not matched to a gene. The CDR3 nucleotides are TGCAGTGCTAGACTAGCGGGAGGTGGCGACGAGCAGTACTTC. Translated: CSARLAGGGDEQYF.

Sample share makes this clonotype medium-sized (0.01 to 0.1%). The chain couples TRBV20-1 to TRBJ2-5; possibly TRBD1 for D (5 bases). The CDR3 is 14 residues long. Trimming removed 3 bases from V and 5 bases from J, with 16 bases in between. From germline, CDR1 is DFQATT and CDR2 SNEGSKA (reference sequence). The CDR3, as DNA: TGCAGTGCTAGTCCTGTCAGGGATGTCGAGACCCAGTACTTC. Translated: CSASPVRDVETQYF.

In this sample, this clonotype turned up a few times. V usage is TRBV10-1 and J usage is TRBJ2-3, with D tentatively TRBD2 (5 bases). Germline V gene lookup returns CDR1 WNHNN and CDR2 SYGVQD (reference sequence). The CDR3 spans 12 residues. Trimming pared 6 bases from V and 7 bases from J, leaving 11 bases between. Here the CDR3 DNA reads TGCGCCAGCAGCTTGGGAGCTAATACGCAGTATTTT. This gives the protein CASSLGANTQYF.

A few counts support this clonotype. The V gene is TRBV20-1, the J gene TRBJ2-7; 7 bases fit TRBD2. Germline values: CDR1 DFQATT, CDR2 SNEGSKA (reference sequence). The junction had 11 bases not matched to a gene; V was cut back by 6 bases and J by 0 bases. The CDR3 is 15 residues long. The CDR3 is CSAEGGGGFSYEQYF. CDR3 DNA: TGCAGTGCGGAAGGCGGGGGAGGGTTCTCCTACGAGCAGTACTTC.

This clonotype has just a few counts. One end of the junction varies from germline; a read error may be responsible. This chain uses TRBV2 with TRBJ2-3; the match to TRBD2 covers 10 bases. CDR1 and CDR2 from the germline V gene are SNHLY and FYNNEI. This CDR3 contains 17 residues. CDR3 sequence: CASSELDRVVAGGRETF. DNA for the CDR3: TGTGCCAGCAGTGAATTGGACAGGGTGGTAGCGGGGGGCCGAGAAACCTTT. Supplemented by reference TRBV2 and TRBJ2-3, the full variable domain reads EPEVTQTPSHQVTQMGQEVILRCVPISNHLYFYWYRQILGQKVEFLVSFYNNEISEKSEIFDDQFSVERPDGSNFTLKIRSTKLEDSAMYFCASSELDRVVAGGRETFGPGTRLTVL.

This chain's CDR3 is CASGTTTGELFF. The CDR3 coding sequence is TGTGCTAGTGGTACTACCACCGGGGAGCTGTTTTTT. J is TRBJ2-2 and V is TRBV12-5; unclear D gene. From germline, CDR1 is LGHNT and CDR2 FRNRAP. The V end was cut by 5 bases, the J end by 4 bases, with 5 bases between. This CDR3 has 12 amino acids.

This clonotype is medium-sized (0.01 to 0.1%) by share. This chain connects TRBV6-6 to TRBJ2-1; possibly TRBD2 for D (5 bases). Trimming pared 1 base from V and 3 bases from J, leaving 7 bases between. The V gene's germline CDR1 is MNHNY and CDR2 SVGAGI (reference sequence). This CDR3 is built from 14 residues. The CDR3 protein is CASSYYEGYNEQFF. The DNA of the CDR3 is TGTGCCAGCAGTTACTATGAGGGCTACAATGAGCAGTTCTTC.

This clonotype was picked up many times. The chain links TRBV20-1 to TRBJ2-1; D is ambiguous. In germline, CDR1 is DFQATT, CDR2 SNEGSKA (reference sequence). CDR3 size: 15 residues. V was clipped by 1 base and J by 10 bases, with 20 bases between them. Here the CDR3 DNA reads TGCAGTGCTAGAGCTTCGACTTACCCATGGGTGGAGCAGTTCTTC. Translating it yields CSARASTYPWVEQFF.

This clonotype was counted many times. J is TRBJ1-5 and V is TRBV12-3 or TRBV12-4; 7 bases are a match to TRBD1. There are 15 residues in the CDR3. Trimming removed 6 bases from V and 6 bases from J; junction bases left unmatched: 11. In DNA, the CDR3 is TGTGCCAGCAGCGAAACAGGGGCCGGCTCTCAGCCCCAGCATTTT. Translation: CASSETGAGSQPQHF.